This TCR beta chain was profiled in a study of T-cell memory formation after mild COVID-19. In the study overall: TCR clusters were mostly donor specific.

Turning to this clonotype: Its antigen is currently unknown.

5'RACE with constant-segment primers yielded barcoded, UMI-tagged TCR alpha and TCR beta cDNA libraries. TCRdb independently ran MiXCR on the 5' RACE reads; one entry per CDR3 protein. Of roughly 180,000 distinct CDR3 sequences listed, around 10% are singletons. Study conclusions and caveats: Researchers report contracting CD4+ clones mostly in CM and EM, with CD8+ clones in EMRA. Researchers found some responding clones in pre-infection memory, a sign that cross-reactive memory joined.

The CDR3 is made up of 14 amino acids. V lost 4 bases, J lost 3 bases, and 11 bases lay in between. Germline V lookup: CDR1 SGDLS, CDR2 YYNGEE. Material: PBMCs or a T cell subset sorted from them (not recorded which). This receptor was obtained from a man in his late teens or twenties who had mild COVID-19 (a few samples of this study predate the infection). Cell type and time point are not known. The rearrangement joins TRBV9 to TRBJ1-5, with D perhaps matching TRBD1 (6 bases). CDR3 nucleotides: TGTGCCAGCAGCAAGGGGGAAACCAATCAGCCCCAGCATTTT. Translating gives CASSKGETNQPQHF.